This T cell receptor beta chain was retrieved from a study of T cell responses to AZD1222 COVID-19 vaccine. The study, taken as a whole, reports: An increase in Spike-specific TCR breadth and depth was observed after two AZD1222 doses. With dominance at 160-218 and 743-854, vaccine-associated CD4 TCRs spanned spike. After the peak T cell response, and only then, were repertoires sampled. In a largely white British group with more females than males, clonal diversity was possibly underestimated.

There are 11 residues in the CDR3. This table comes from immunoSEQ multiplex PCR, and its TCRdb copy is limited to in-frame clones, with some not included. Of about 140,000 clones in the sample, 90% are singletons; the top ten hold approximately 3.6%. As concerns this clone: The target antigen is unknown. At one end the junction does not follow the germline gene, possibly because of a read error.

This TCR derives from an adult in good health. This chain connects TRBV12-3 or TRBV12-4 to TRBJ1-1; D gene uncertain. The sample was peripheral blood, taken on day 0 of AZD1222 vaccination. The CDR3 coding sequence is TGTGCCAGCAGTTTGAACGCTGAAGCTTTCTTT. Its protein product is CASSLNAEAFF.